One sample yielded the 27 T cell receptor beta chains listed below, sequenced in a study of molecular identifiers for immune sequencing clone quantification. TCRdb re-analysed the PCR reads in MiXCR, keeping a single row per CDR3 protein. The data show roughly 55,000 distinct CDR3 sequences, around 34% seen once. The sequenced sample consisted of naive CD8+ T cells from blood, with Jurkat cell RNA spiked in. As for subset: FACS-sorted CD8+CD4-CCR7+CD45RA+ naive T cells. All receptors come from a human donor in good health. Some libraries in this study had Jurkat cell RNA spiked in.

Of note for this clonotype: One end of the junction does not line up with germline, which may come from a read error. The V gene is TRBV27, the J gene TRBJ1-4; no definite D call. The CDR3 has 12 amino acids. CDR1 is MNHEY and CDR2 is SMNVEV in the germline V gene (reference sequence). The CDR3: CASSFWGEILFF. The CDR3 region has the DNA TGTGCCAGCAGTTTTTGGGGTGAAATACTGTTTTTT.

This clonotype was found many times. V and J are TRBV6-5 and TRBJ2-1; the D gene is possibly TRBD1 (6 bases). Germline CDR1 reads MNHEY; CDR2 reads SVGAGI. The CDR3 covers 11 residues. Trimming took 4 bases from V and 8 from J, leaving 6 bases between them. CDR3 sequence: CASSSGDEQFF. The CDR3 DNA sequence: TGTGCCAGCAGTTCAGGGGATGAGCAGTTCTTC.

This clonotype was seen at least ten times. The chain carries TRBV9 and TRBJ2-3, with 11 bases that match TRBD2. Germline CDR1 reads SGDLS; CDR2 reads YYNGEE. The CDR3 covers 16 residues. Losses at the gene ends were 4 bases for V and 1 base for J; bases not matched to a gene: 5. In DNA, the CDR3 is TGTGCCAGCAGCTCCATGGGACTAGCGGGCACAGATACGCAGTATTTT. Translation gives CASSSMGLAGTDTQYF.

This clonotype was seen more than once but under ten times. The CDR3 DNA reads as TGTGCCAGCAGTCAGGGGGGCGAGCAGTACTTC. This sequence encodes CASSQGGEQYF. This sequence joins TRBV27 and TRBJ2-7; tentatively, D is TRBD1 (7 bases). Germline CDR1 MNHEY, CDR2 SMNVEV (reference sequence). This CDR3 contains 11 residues. With 5 bases removed from V and 6 bases from J, the gap between germline ends came to 8 bases.

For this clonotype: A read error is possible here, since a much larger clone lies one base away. CDR3 amino acids: CASTSTLRANLFF. CDR3 coding DNA: TGTGCCAGCACATCAACCCTCAGGGCCAATCTGTTTTTT. V usage is TRBV28 and J usage is TRBJ1-4; tentatively, D is TRBD1 (5 bases). There are 13 residues in the CDR3. The germline V gene has CDR1 MDHEN and CDR2 SYDVKM. V lost 7 bases and J 14 bases, leaving 20 bases between the germline ends.

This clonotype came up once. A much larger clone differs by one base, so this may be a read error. This CDR3 is CASSPQGTTEAFF. In DNA, the CDR3 is TGTGCCAGCAGCCCCCAGGGGACCACTGAAGCTTTCTTT. The chain recombines TRBV28 with TRBJ1-1, with D perhaps TRBD1 (6 bases). Trimming pared 6 bases from V and 4 bases from J, leaving 12 bases between. The CDR3 is made up of 13 amino acids. Looked up from germline, CDR1 is MDHEN and CDR2 is SYDVKM.

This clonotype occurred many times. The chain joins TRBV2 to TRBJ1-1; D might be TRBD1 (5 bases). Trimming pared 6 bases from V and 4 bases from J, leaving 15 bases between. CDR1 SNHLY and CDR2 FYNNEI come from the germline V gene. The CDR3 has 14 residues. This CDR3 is CASSAGRGVTEAFF. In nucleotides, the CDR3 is TGTGCCAGCAGCGCAGGACGGGGGGTCACTGAAGCTTTCTTT.

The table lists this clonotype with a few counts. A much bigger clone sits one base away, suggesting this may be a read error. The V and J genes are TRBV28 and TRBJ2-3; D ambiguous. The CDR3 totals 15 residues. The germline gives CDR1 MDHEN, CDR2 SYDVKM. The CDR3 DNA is TGTGTCAGCAGTGAAGCGTTTCTTAGCACAGATACGCAGTATTTT. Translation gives CVSSEAFLSTDTQYF.

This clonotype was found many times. In DNA, the CDR3 is TGTGCCAGCAGCCAAGCCGGACAGGTGAACACCGGGGAGCTGTTTTTT. This encodes CASSQAGQVNTGELFF. The genes are TRBV7-9 and TRBJ2-2; TRBD1 aligns across 7 bases. This CDR3 is built from 16 residues. Germline lookup yields CDR1 SEHNR and CDR2 FQNEAQ (reference sequence). The V segment lost 5 bases and the J segment 1 base; nucleotides outside the gene matches: 7.

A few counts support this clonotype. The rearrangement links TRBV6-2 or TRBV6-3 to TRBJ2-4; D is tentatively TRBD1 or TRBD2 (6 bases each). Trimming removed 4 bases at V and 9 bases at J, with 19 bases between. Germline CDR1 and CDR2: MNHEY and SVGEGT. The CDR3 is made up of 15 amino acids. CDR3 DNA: TGTGCCAGCAGTTCGGTGGTGGAGGGGGACGGCATTCAGTACTTC. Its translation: CASSSVVEGDGIQYF.

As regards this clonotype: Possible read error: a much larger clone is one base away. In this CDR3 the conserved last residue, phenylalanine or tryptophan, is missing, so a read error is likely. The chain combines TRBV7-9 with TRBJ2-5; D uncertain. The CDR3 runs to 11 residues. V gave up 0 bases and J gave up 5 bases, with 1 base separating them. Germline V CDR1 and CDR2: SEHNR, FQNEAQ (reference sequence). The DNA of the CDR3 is TGTGCCAGCAGCTTAGCCGAGACCCAGTACATC. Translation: CASSLAETQYI.

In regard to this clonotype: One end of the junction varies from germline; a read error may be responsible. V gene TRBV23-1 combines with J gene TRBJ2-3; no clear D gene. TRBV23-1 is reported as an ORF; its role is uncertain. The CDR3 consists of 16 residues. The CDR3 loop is CASSQSRQLCADTLYF. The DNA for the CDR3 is TGCGCCAGCAGTCAATCCCGGCAGTTATGCGCAGATACGCTGTATTTT.

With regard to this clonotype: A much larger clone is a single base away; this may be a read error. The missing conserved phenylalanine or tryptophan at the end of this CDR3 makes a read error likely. CDR3: CASSPTWRDTDTQYI. CDR3 in DNA: TGTGCCAGCAGCCCCACATGGCGGGACACTGATACGCAGTATATT. The chain couples TRBV11-1 to TRBJ2-3; either TRBD1 or TRBD2 may supply D (6 bases each). The CDR3 has 15 amino acids. Trimming pared 5 bases from V and 6 bases from J, leaving 18 bases between. Germline V gene sequence: CDR1 SGHAT, CDR2 FQDESV (reference sequence).

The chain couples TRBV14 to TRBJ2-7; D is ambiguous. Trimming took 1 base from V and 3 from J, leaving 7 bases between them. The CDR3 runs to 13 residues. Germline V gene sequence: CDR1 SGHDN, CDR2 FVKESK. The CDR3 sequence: CASSQGFHYEQYF. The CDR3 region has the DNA TGTGCCAGCAGCCAAGGGTTCCACTACGAGCAGTACTTC.

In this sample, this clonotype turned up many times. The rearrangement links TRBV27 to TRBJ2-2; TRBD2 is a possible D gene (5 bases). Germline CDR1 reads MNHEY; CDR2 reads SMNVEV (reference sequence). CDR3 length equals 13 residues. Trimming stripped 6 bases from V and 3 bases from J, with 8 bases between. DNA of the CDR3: TGTGCCAGCAGCTTGGGAGACACCGGGGAGCTGTTTTTT. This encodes CASSLGDTGELFF.

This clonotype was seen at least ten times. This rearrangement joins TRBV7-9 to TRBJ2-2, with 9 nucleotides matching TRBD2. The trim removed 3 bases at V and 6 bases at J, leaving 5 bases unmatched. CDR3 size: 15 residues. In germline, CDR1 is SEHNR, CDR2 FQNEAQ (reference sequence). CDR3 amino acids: CASSFAGGPAGELFF. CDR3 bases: TGTGCCAGCAGCTTTGCGGGAGGGCCTGCCGGGGAGCTGTTTTTT.

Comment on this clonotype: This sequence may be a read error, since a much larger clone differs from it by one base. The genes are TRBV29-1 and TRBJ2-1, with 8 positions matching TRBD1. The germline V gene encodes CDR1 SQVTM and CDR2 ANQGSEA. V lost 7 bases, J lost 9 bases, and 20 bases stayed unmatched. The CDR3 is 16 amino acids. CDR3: CSAPIVGQGFKGEQFF. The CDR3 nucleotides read TGCAGCGCGCCAATCGTCGGACAGGGTTTTAAGGGTGAGCAGTTCTTC.

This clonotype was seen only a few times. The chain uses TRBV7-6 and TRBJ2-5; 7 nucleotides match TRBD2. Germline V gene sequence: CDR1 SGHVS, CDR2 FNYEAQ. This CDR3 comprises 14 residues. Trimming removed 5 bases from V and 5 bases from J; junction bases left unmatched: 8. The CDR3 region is CASSLGGGSETQYF. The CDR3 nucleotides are TGTGCCAGCAGCCTCGGCGGGGGTTCGGAGACCCAGTACTTC.

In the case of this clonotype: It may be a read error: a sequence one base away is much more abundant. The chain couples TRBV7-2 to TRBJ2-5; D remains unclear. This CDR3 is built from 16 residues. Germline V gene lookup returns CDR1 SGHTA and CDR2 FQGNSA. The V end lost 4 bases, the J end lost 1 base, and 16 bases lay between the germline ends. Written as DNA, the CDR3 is TGTGCCAGCAGCTCCCCTGGCGCCCGCCTCCAAGAGACCCAGTACTTC. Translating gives CASSSPGARLQETQYF.

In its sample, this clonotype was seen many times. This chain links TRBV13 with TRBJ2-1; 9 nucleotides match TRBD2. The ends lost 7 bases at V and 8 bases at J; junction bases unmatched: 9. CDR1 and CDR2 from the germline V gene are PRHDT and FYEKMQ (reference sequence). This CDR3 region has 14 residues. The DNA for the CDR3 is TGTGCCAGCACAATAAGCGGGAGGATGGATGAGCAGTTCTTC. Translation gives CASTISGRMDEQFF.

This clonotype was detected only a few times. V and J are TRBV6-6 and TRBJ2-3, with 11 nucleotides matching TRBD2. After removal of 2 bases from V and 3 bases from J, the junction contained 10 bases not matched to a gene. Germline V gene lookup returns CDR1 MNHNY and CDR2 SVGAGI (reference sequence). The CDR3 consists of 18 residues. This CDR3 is CASSYDAGTSGSTDTQYF. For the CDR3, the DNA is TGTGCCAGCAGTTACGACGCCGGGACTAGCGGATCTACAGATACGCAGTATTTT.

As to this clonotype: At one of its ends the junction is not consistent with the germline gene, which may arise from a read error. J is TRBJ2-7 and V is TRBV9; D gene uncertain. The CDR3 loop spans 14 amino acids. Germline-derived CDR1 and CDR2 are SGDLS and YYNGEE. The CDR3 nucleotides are TGTGCCAGCAGCGTAGGTAGCAGCTCCTACGAGCAGGACTTC. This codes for CASSVGSSSYEQDF.

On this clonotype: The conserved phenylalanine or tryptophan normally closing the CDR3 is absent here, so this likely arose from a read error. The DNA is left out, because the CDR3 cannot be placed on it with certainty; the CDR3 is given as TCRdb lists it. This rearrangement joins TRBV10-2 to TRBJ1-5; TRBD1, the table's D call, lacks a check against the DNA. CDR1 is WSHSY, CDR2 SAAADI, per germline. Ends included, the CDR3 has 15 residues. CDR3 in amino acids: CASRSGGGGNQPQRL.

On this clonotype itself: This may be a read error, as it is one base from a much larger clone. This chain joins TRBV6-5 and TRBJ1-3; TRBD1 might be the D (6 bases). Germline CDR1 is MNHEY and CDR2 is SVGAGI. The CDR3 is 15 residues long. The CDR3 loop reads CASSDGQSSGNSIYF. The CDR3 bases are TGTGCCAGCAGCGATGGACAGAGCTCTGGAAACTCCATATATTTT.

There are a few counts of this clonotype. CDR3 sequence reads: CASTGEIQETQYF. CDR3 DNA sequence: TGTGCCAGCACTGGGGAAATACAAGAGACCCAGTACTTC. J is TRBJ2-5 and V is TRBV5-6; D is unclear. Germline CDR1 reads SGHDT; CDR2 reads YYEEEE. The ends were cut back, 6 bases at V and 2 bases at J, with 11 bases in the middle. The length of the CDR3 is 13 residues. Drawing the rest from reference TRBV5-6 and TRBJ2-5, the complete variable domain is DAGVTQSPTHLIKTRGQQVTLRCSPKSGHDTVSWYQQALGQGPQFIFQYYEEEERQRGNFPDRFSGHQFPNYSSELNVNALLLGDSALYLCASTGEIQETQYFGPGTRLLVL.

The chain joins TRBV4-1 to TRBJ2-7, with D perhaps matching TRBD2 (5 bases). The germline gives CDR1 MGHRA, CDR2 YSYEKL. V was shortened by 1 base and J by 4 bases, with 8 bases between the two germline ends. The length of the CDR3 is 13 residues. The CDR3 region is CASSQGGYYEQYF. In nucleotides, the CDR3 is TGCGCCAGCAGCCAAGGCGGGTATTACGAGCAGTACTTC.

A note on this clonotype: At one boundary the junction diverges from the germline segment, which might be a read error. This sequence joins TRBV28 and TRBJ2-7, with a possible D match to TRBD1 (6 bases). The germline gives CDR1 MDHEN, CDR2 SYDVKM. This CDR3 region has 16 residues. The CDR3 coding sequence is TGTGCCAGCAGTTTCGGTGGTAGGGGGTACTCCTGCGAGCAGTACTTC. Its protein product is CASSFGGRGYSCEQYF.